The clone carrying this T cell receptor beta chain was seen ten or more times. No antigen is known for it. This record belongs to a study of neurological immune-mediated disorders. General study points: Across subjects, expanded clones had no CDR3 amino acid sequences in common, pointing to private repertoires in all groups.

It was by 5'RACE with 10-nucleotide random UMIs that the cDNA was made. Sequencing runs each yielded over 170 million TCR-beta sequences from 15-18 subjects. TCRdb analysed the 5' RACE reads with MiXCR anew, one entry per CDR3 protein. In the table there are tens of thousands of distinct CDR3 sequences, about 4.5% of which are singletons. Documented time point: longitudinal time-point 3. It was from 2 million PBMCs stored at -80 C that the unsorted libraries were obtained. The germline V and J ends were trimmed by 7 bases and 1 base, with 8 bases remaining between them. The CDR3 has 13 residues. CDR1 and CDR2 from the germline V gene are SGHDT and YYEEEE.

The receptor comes from an older woman with multiple sclerosis. Sequences were obtained from PBMCs. The J gene is TRBJ2-2, the V gene TRBV5-6; the D is unclear. The CDR3 sequence: CASRPVNTGELFF. DNA of the CDR3: TGTGCCAGCCGACCAGTGAACACCGGGGAGCTGTTTTTT. The full variable domain, completed using reference TRBV5-6 and TRBJ2-2, is DAGVTQSPTHLIKTRGQQVTLRCSPKSGHDTVSWYQQALGQGPQFIFQYYEEEERQRGNFPDRFSGHQFPNYSSELNVNALLLGDSALYLCASRPVNTGELFFGEGSRLTVL.